This TCR beta chain originates from a study of identical twins. Per the germline V gene, CDR1 is SGDLS and CDR2 is YYNGEE. The trim removed 0 bases at V and 0 bases at J, leaving 2 bases unmatched. This CDR3 has 16 residues. General study results and limits: Invariant T cells like MAIT and iNKT could partly confound the zero-insertion analyses. Conclusions came from cross-sectional statistical analysis, not from following the same donors.

Via MiXCR, TCRdb re-called the 5' RACE reads, giving one row per CDR3 protein. The sample lists some 200,000 distinct CDR3 sequences; 7.5% were seen once. There are a few counts of this clonotype. What it recognizes is unknown. Another study also made use of these data, one on yellow fever vaccine responses in identical twins.

What was sequenced was memory (CD45RO+) T cells sorted from blood. The chain employs TRBV9 and TRBJ2-5, with TRBD2 matching 10 bases. The sequence derives from a woman between 18 and 29 years old in good health. DNA for the CDR3: TGTGCCAGCAGCGTAGGTAGCGGGGGGCACCAAGAGACCCAGTACTTC. Its translation is CASSVGSGGHQETQYF.